This passage covers 2 T cell receptor beta chains from one sample sequenced in a study of blood T cells in healthy people across ages. Together with a sample-barcoded 5' primer, a J-beta primer mix was included in a second PCR lasting about 7 to 12 cycles. TCRdb processed the 5' RACE reads anew with MiXCR; each CDR3 protein has one entry. There are over 1,500,000 distinct CDR3 sequences in the sample; 49% occur only once, and around 2.1% lies in the top ten. Specimen: blood. The receptor source for this set is a woman aged 40 to 50 in good health.

This clonotype was recorded once. V usage is TRBV7-6 and J usage is TRBJ2-7; D is ambiguous. The germline V gene has CDR1 SGHVS and CDR2 FNYEAQ. The CDR3 is 14 residues long. Trimming cost V 2 bases and J 0 bases, with 8 bases left between them. The CDR3 bases are TGTGCCAGCAGCTTACTCAGCAACTCCTACGAGCAGTACTTC. This translates into CASSLLSNSYEQYF.

At least ten counts were recorded for this clonotype. The chain links TRBV20-1 to TRBJ2-1; the match to TRBD2 covers 8 bases. This CDR3 has 14 amino acids. CDR1 and CDR2 from the germline V gene are DFQATT and SNEGSKA (reference sequence). V was pared by 7 bases and J by 2 bases, with 7 bases of the junction left unmatched. The CDR3 loop reads CSVVGGAAYNEQFF. The DNA for the CDR3 is TGCAGTGTGGTCGGGGGGGCCGCCTACAATGAGCAGTTCTTC.